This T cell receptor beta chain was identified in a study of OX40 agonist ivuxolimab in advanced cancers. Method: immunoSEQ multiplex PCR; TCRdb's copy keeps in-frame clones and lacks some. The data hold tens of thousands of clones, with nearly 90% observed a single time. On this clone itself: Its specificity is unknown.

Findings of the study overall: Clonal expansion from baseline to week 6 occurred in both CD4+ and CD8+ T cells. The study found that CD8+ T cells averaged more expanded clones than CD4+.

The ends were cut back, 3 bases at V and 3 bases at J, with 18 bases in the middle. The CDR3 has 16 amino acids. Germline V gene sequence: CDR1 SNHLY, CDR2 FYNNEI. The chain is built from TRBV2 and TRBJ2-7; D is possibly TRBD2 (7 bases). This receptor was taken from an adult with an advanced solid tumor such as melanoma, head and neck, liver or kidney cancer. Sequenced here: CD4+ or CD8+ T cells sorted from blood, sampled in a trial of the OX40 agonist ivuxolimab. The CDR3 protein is CASSEYGGQLVYEQYF. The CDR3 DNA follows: TGTGCCAGCAGTGAGTACGGGGGGCAGTTGGTCTACGAGCAGTACTTC.